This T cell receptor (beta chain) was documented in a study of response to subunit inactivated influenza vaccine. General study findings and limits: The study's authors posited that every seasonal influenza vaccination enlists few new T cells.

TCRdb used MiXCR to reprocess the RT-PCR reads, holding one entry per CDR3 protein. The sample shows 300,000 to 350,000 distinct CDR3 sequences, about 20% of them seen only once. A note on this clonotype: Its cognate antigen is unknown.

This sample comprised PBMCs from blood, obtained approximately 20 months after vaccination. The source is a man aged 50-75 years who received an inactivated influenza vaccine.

CDR3 region: CASSPRPTADAYNSPLHF. The CDR3, as DNA: TGTGCCAGCAGTCCCCGACCGACTGCGGATGCCTATAATTCACCCCTCCACTTT. The rearrangement joins TRBV6-2 or TRBV6-3 to TRBJ1-6; the D is unclear. The CDR3 extends over 18 amino acids. CDR1 is MNHEY and CDR2 is SVGEGT in the germline V gene. Trimming took 5 bases from V and 2 from J, leaving 19 bases between them.